The rows below give T cell receptor beta chains drawn from one sample of a study of shared clonotypes between healthy human individuals. Here immunoSEQ multiplex PCR was the method, and the copy in TCRdb shows in-frame clones only, minus some. The table has about 1.5 million clones, approximately 98% seen once. Material for sequencing was naive CD4+ T cells sorted from blood. These receptors all stem from a man aged 25-40 years in good health. Both conserved end residues are part of each CDR3. A D gene is named only where the DNA matches it firmly. Size is omitted from some rows. Given values are once, few, many or a class for expanded clones.

TRBV18,.,TRBJ2-4,TRBD1,TGTGCCAGCTCAGCGCGACAGGGAGCCAAAAACATTCAGTACTTC,CASSARQGAKNIQYF
TRBV27,.,TRBJ2-7,TRBD2,TGTGCCAGCAGTGCGACGGGGAGGGGCTCCTACGAGCAGTACTTC,CASSATGRGSYEQYF
TRBV29-1,.,TRBJ1-2,.,TGCAGCGTTCTAAGCAGCCAATACTATGGCTACACCTTC,CSVLSSQYYGYTF
TRBV27,once,TRBJ2-7,.,TGTGCCAGCAGTTTCAGTTTTATTAGCGCATCCTACGAGCAGTACTTC,CASSFSFISASYEQYF
TRBV28,.,TRBJ2-3,TRBD1,TGTGCCAGCAGTTGGGACAGGAGGGCAGATACGCAGTATTTT,CASSWDRRADTQYF
TRBV18,.,TRBJ2-2,.,TGTGCCAGCTCACCCCTACCGGGGAGAAACACCGGGGAGCTGTTTTTT,CASSPLPGRNTGELFF
TRBV7-9,.,TRBJ1-2,.,TGTGCCAGCAGCTTATATGGGGGCGCGGAAGGCTACACCTTC,CASSLYGGAEGYTF
TRBV2,.,TRBJ2-7,.,TGTGCCAGCAGTACTACAGCCTCCCCCGGACTGGAGCAGTACTTC,CASSTTASPGLEQYF
TRBV7-2,.,TRBJ2-7,.,TGTGCCAGCAGCGGGCGGGCCTCCTACGAGCAGTACTTC,CASSGRASYEQYF
TRBV5-4,.,TRBJ2-5,.,TGTGCCAGCAGCTTTACAGGGAGGGAGACCCAGTACTTC,CASSFTGRETQYF
TRBV4-3,once,TRBJ1-1,.,TGCGCCAGCAGCCAAGGAATTGACAGGAACACTGAAGCTTTCTTT,CASSQGIDRNTEAFF
TRBV5-4,.,TRBJ2-7,TRBD1,TGTGCCAGCAGCAATCCGGGACAGGACTACGAGCAGTACTTC,CASSNPGQDYEQYF
TRBV2,.,TRBJ2-2,TRBD2,TGTGCCAGCAGTGACCGGACTAGCGCCGGGGAGCTGTTTTTT,CASSDRTSAGELFF
TRBV5-1,.,TRBJ2-7,.,TGCGCCAGCAGCTTTTCCGGGACGGAGAACTACGAGCAGTACTTC,CASSFSGTENYEQYF
TRBV5-1,.,TRBJ1-2,TRBD1,TGCGCCAGCAGCTTAACCGGGACAGAGGATTATGGCTACACCTTC,CASSLTGTEDYGYTF
TRBV27,.,TRBJ2-5,TRBD2,TGTGCCAGCAGCCTCGGGACTAGCGGAGAGACCCAGTACTTC,CASSLGTSGETQYF
TRBV29-1,.,TRBJ2-3,.,TGCAGCGTTGTCAGCGAGACTAGCACAGATACGCAGTATTTT,CSVVSETSTDTQYF
TRBV28,.,TRBJ2-3,.,TGTGCCAGCACCCTTAATGTCGCTAGCACAGATACGCAGTATTTT,CASTLNVASTDTQYF
TRBV29-1,.,TRBJ2-1,.,TGCAGCGTTCGGATTTCCTACAATGAGCAGTTCTTC,CSVRISYNEQFF
TRBV18,.,TRBJ2-1,TRBD2,TGTGCCAGCTCACCAGTTAGCGGGAGAGCAAACAATGAGCAGTTCTTC,CASSPVSGRANNEQFF
TRBV5-4,.,TRBJ2-1,.,TGTGCCAGCAGCTTGCACCAGATCAATGAGCAGTTCTTC,CASSLHQINEQFF
TRBV19,.,TRBJ2-3,TRBD2,TGTGCCAGTAGTTCCGGCGGACTAGACGGGACAGATACGCAGTATTTT,CASSSGGLDGTDTQYF
TRBV30,.,TRBJ2-5,TRBD1,TGTGCCTGGAGCAAGGACAGGTTTGAGACCCAGTACTTC,CAWSKDRFETQYF
TRBV5-1,.,TRBJ1-1,.,TGCGCCAGCAGCTTGGTGCTGAACACTGAAGCTTTCTTT,CASSLVLNTEAFF
TRBV4-3,.,TRBJ1-5,.,TGCGCCAGCAGCCAAGGCAGGGGAGGCAATCAGCCCCAGCATTTT,CASSQGRGGNQPQHF
TRBV6-5,.,TRBJ2-3,.,TGTGCCAGCAGTTACTCTGGCACAGATACGCAGTATTTT,CASSYSGTDTQYF
TRBV29-1,.,TRBJ2-2,.,TGCAGCGTTGGGGAGCACACCGGGGAGCTGTTTTTT,CSVGEHTGELFF
TRBV9,.,TRBJ2-5,TRBD2,TGTGCCAGCAGCGTAGGTCCTAGCGGGGAGGCGGTCCAGTACTTC,CASSVGPSGEAVQYF
TRBV7-2,.,TRBJ1-3,.,TGTGCCAGCAGCTTAGTCTCACAGGCTTTTATCGGAAACACCATATATTTT,CASSLVSQAFIGNTIYF
TRBV28,.,TRBJ2-1,.,TGTGCCAGCAGTTCCTCTAGCAGGTACGACAATGAGCAGTTCTTC,CASSSSSRYDNEQFF
TRBV4-3,.,TRBJ1-1,.,TGCGCCAGCAGCCAAGGACAACTCGGCAACACTGAAGCTTTCTTT,CASSQGQLGNTEAFF
TRBV7-9,once,TRBJ1-4,.,TGTGCCAGCAGCTTATTTGGGGGAGGGAATGAAAAACTGTTTTTT,CASSLFGGGNEKLFF
TRBV4-1,.,TRBJ2-7,.,TGCGCCAGCAGCCAAGATAGGGAGTGGGATGAGCAGTACTTC,CASSQDREWDEQYF
TRBV19,.,TRBJ2-1,.,TGTGCCAGTAGTTATGGAAGCGCGAACTCCTACAATGAGCAGTTCTTC,CASSYGSANSYNEQFF
TRBV19,.,TRBJ2-2,TRBD2,TGTGCCAGTAGTACTCTAGCGGCCGGCGCCGGGGAGCTGTTTTTT,CASSTLAAGAGELFF
TRBV7-9,.,TRBJ2-2,TRBD2,TGTGCCACCCCAGGGAGCGGGAGGGTCATGAACACCGGGGAGCTGTTTTTT,CATPGSGRVMNTGELFF
TRBV9,.,TRBJ1-4,.,TGTGCCAGCAGCAGGGTTTACTCTAATGAAAAACTGTTTTTT,CASSRVYSNEKLFF
TRBV28,.,TRBJ2-7,.,TGTGCCAGCAGTTACCTGGGGGGTTTACCCGAGCCTTACGAGCAGTACTTC,CASSYLGGLPEPYEQYF
TRBV7-9,.,TRBJ1-1,.,TGTGCCAGCAGCTTGCGGGGTGTGGCTGAAGCTTTCTTT,CASSLRGVAEAFF
TRBV28,.,TRBJ2-7,.,TGTGCCAGCAGTTTCCAGGTCTCCGGGTTCTACGAGCAGTACTTC,CASSFQVSGFYEQYF
TRBV11-2,few,TRBJ2-5,TRBD1,TGTGCCAGCAGCGTAATATGGACAGGGAGAGGAGAGACCCAGTACTTC,CASSVIWTGRGETQYF
TRBV18,.,TRBJ2-7,.,TGTGCCAGCTCAGGGGCAGGGGAGACTTACGAGCAGTACTTC,CASSGAGETYEQYF
TRBV9,.,TRBJ2-7,TRBD2,TGTGCCAGCAGCGTAGCTGTGACGGGAGGGCCTTTCGAGCAGTACTTC,CASSVAVTGGPFEQYF
TRBV12-5,.,TRBJ2-1,TRBD1,TGTGCTAGTGGCGTACACAGGGGTCTCAATGAGCAGTTCTTC,CASGVHRGLNEQFF